Shown below are 9 T cell receptor beta chains from a single sample sequenced in a study of technical replicates of blood from several donors. The table came from immunoSEQ multiplex PCR; TCRdb's copy has only in-frame clones and leaves some out. The sample lists around 76,000 clones; roughly 96% were seen once. Material: T cells isolated from PBMCs. The receptors were gathered from a human donor in good health.

The V gene is TRBV29-1, the J gene TRBJ2-2; 14 positions agree with TRBD2. The CDR3 has 17 amino acids. Trimming removed 5 bases from V and 7 bases from J; junction bases left unmatched: 12. Germline V lookup: CDR1 SQVTM, CDR2 ANQGSEA. The CDR3: CSVPGTSGSQWGGELFF. The CDR3 bases are TGCAGCGTTCCCGGGACTAGCGGGAGCCAATGGGGCGGGGAGCTGTTTTTT.

In its sample, this clone was seen a few times. The chain employs TRBV25-1 and TRBJ2-2; 8 bases line up with TRBD1. Losses at the gene ends were 8 bases for V and 2 bases for J; bases not matched to a gene: 7. Germline-derived CDR1 and CDR2 are MGHDK and SYGVNS. This CDR3 region has 15 residues. CDR3 in DNA: TGTGCCAGCGGGCGTGGACAGGGAAACACCGGGGAGCTGTTTTTT. It encodes CASGRGQGNTGELFF.

This chain links TRBV7-9 with TRBJ2-5, with TRBD2 matching 9 bases. V lost 1 base, J lost 5 bases, and 5 bases stayed unmatched. CDR1 is SEHNR and CDR2 is FQNEAQ in the germline V gene (reference sequence). The CDR3 has 15 amino acids. CDR3 bases: TGTGCCAGCAGCTTAGTAGCGGGAGTAGGTGAGACCCAGTACTTC. Translation gives CASSLVAGVGETQYF.

The chain couples TRBV5-8 to TRBJ2-3, with TRBD2 as a possible D gene (6 bases). This CDR3 spans 16 amino acids. From germline, CDR1 is SGHTS and CDR2 YDEGEE. The V end lost 2 bases, the J end lost 2 bases, and 15 bases lay between the germline ends. Written as DNA, the CDR3 is TGTGCCAGCAGCTTTGGGGCGGGGTCCGTCACAGATACGCAGTATTTT. Translating it yields CASSFGAGSVTDTQYF.

V is TRBV5-4 and J is TRBJ1-1; D possibly corresponds to TRBD1 (5 bases). CDR3 size: 16 residues. In germline, CDR1 is SGHNT, CDR2 YYREEE (reference sequence). V was pared by 1 base and J by 5 bases, with 18 bases between. The CDR3 DNA follows: TGTGCCAGCAGCTTGTCGGTGGGGACTGTATGGACTGAAGCTTTCTTT. Translating it yields CASSLSVGTVWTEAFF.

The chain recombines TRBV19 with TRBJ2-2; 10 bases match TRBD2. The CDR3 is 15 residues long. CDR1 and CDR2 from the germline V gene are LNHDA and SQIVND (reference sequence). V lost 11 bases to trimming and J lost 4 bases; unmatched junction nucleotides: 10. CDR3 nucleotides: TGTGCCGCCCAGCCTAGCGGGAGTAGCACCGGGGAGCTGTTTTTT. Protein sequence: CAAQPSGSSTGELFF. The whole variable domain, remainder taken from reference TRBV19 and TRBJ2-2, is DGGITQSPKYLFRKEGQNVTLSCEQNLNHDAMYWYRQDPGQGLRLIYYSQIVNDFQKGDIAEGYSVSREKKESFPLTVTSAQKNPTAFYLCAAQPSGSSTGELFFGEGSRLTVL.

The chain carries TRBV5-4 and TRBJ2-5; TRBD2 matches 10 bases. The CDR3 has 14 residues. The germline gives CDR1 SGHNT, CDR2 YYREEE (reference sequence). J was trimmed by 4 bases and V by 0 bases; bases with no gene match: 0. The CDR3 loop reads CASSLGLAGETQYF. CDR3 coding DNA: TGTGCCAGCAGCTTGGGACTAGCGGGAGAGACCCAGTACTTC.

The chain recombines TRBV7-8 with TRBJ1-5, with TRBD1 matching 10 bases. Trimming took 5 bases from V and 6 from J; bases not matched to a gene: 7. Germline lookup yields CDR1 SGHVS and CDR2 FQNEAQ. The CDR3 has 15 amino acids. DNA for the CDR3: TGTGCCAGCAGCATGACAGGGGGCGCGGGTCAGCCCCAGCATTTT. This codes for CASSMTGGAGQPQHF.

This clone was observed a single time. The chain carries TRBV29-1 and TRBJ1-5; tentatively, D is TRBD1 (5 bases). V was clipped by 4 bases and J by 4 bases, with 14 bases between them. The length of the CDR3 is 14 residues. Germline CDR1 SQVTM, CDR2 ANQGSEA. The DNA for the CDR3 is TGCAGCGTTGTGGAGAGGGACTCTAATCAGCCCCAGCATTTT. Its translation is CSVVERDSNQPQHF.